The 24 T cell receptor beta chains in this list originate from one sample, sequenced in a study of identical twins. TCRdb re-derived calls from the 5' RACE reads in MiXCR, one entry per CDR3 protein. The sample holds 470,000 or so distinct CDR3 sequences, more than 20% seen once. These records were also assigned to another study, of T cells expressing NK-cell markers.

Sequencing input: CD4+ T cells sorted from blood. All receptors derive from a young woman in good health.

The gene calls are TRBV18 and TRBJ2-7, with 8 bases fitting TRBD1. CDR1 is KGHSH, CDR2 LQKENI, per germline. The CDR3 contains 14 residues. Losses at the gene ends were 4 bases for V and 2 bases for J; bases not matched to a gene: 4. The CDR3 loop reads CASSRLTGAYEQYF. CDR3 sequence (DNA): TGTGCCAGCTCACGGTTGACAGGGGCCTACGAGCAGTACTTC.

This clonotype has just a few counts. This chain uses TRBV20-1 with TRBJ1-2, with 7 bases matching TRBD1. Germline V CDR1 and CDR2: DFQATT, SNEGSKA (reference sequence). The J segment lost 7 bases and the V segment lost 6 bases, leaving 20 bases of the junction unmatched. This CDR3 has 16 amino acids. This CDR3 reads CSATPRSTGRTAGYTF. In nucleotides, the CDR3 is TGCAGTGCGACACCTAGGTCGACAGGGCGGACTGCTGGCTACACCTTC.

CDR3 nucleotide sequence: TGTGCCAGCACAATACTCATGAACACTGAAGCTTTCTTT. Its translation is CASTILMNTEAFF. This chain joins TRBV2 and TRBJ1-1; D is unresolved. The CDR3 totals 13 residues. Trimming stripped 7 bases from V and 0 bases from J, with 9 bases between. In germline, CDR1 is SNHLY, CDR2 FYNNEI.

The rearrangement joins TRBV5-1 to TRBJ2-5; D remains unclear. V was shortened by 0 bases and J by 1 base, with 7 bases between the two germline ends. This CDR3 spans 14 amino acids. Germline V gives CDR1 SGHRS, CDR2 YFSETQ. DNA of the CDR3: TGCGCCAGCAGCTTGGACCTTACCCAAGAGACCCAGTACTTC. As protein: CASSLDLTQETQYF. Full variable domain (outside the CDR3, taken from reference TRBV5-1 and TRBJ2-5): KAGVTQTPRYLIKTRGQQVTLSCSPISGHRSVSWYQQTPGQGLQFLFEYFSETQRNKGNFPGRFSGRQFSNSRSEMNVSTLELGDSALYLCASSLDLTQETQYFGPGTRLLVL.

This clonotype was counted a few times. The chain has TRBV20-1 and TRBJ1-5; no firm D call. The CDR3 is 14 residues long. Germline CDR1 and CDR2: DFQATT and SNEGSKA (reference sequence). V lost 4 bases, J lost 5 bases, and 15 bases lay in between. CDR3 in amino acids: CSAIPLEGDQPQHF. CDR3 sequence (DNA): TGCAGTGCTATCCCCCTCGAGGGCGATCAGCCCCAGCATTTT.

V usage is TRBV7-9 and J usage is TRBJ2-5, with TRBD1 matching over 7 bases. Trimming cost V 5 bases and J 5 bases; bases outside gene matches: 8. The CDR3 sequence is 14 residues long. CDR1 and CDR2 from the germline V gene are SEHNR and FQNEAQ (reference sequence). In DNA form, the CDR3 reads TGTGCCAGCAGCACCCAGGGGGTGGAGGAGACCCAGTACTTC. Protein: CASSTQGVEETQYF.

The CDR3 nucleotides read TGTGCCAGCAGTGTGCGGCGCGCCCAGTACTTC. It codes for CASSVRRAQYF. This rearrangement joins TRBV2 to TRBJ2-5, with unresolved D. V lost 4 bases to trimming and J lost 9 bases, with 9 bases between them. Germline loops: CDR1 SNHLY, CDR2 FYNNEI. There are 11 residues in the CDR3.

The CDR3 loop is CASSHLQDHHNEQFF. CDR3 nucleotides: TGTGCCAGCAGCCATCTCCAGGACCACCACAATGAGCAGTTCTTC. The chain combines TRBV3-1 with TRBJ2-1, with unresolved D. This CDR3 is 15 amino acids long. Germline CDR1 reads LGHDT; CDR2 reads YNNKEL (reference sequence). The V and J ends lost 3 bases and 5 bases respectively, with 14 bases between them.

The table lists this clonotype with a few counts. This sequence joins TRBV20-1 and TRBJ2-7; D gene ambiguous. The CDR3 loop spans 11 amino acids. The V gene lost 5 bases and the J gene lost 3 bases, with 8 bases spanning the gap. CDR1 DFQATT and CDR2 SNEGSKA come from the germline V gene (reference sequence). The CDR3 is CSAPDLYEQYF. The CDR3 DNA sequence: TGCAGTGCTCCGGACCTCTACGAGCAGTACTTC.

This clonotype appeared a few times. The V gene is TRBV24-1, the J gene TRBJ2-3; D gene ambiguous. Germline V gene data show CDR1 as KGHDR and CDR2 as SFDVKD. Trimming cost V 3 bases and J 4 bases, with 7 bases left between them. The CDR3 runs 13 residues. The CDR3 protein is CATSDPLSDTQYF. CDR3 sequence (DNA): TGTGCCACCAGTGATCCCTTATCAGATACGCAGTATTTT.

This rearrangement joins TRBV12-3 or TRBV12-4 to TRBJ2-4; D is tentatively TRBD1 or TRBD2 (7 bases each). V was pared by 2 bases and J by 8 bases, with 16 bases between. The CDR3 length is 15 residues. For the CDR3, the DNA is TGTGCCAGCAGTTTAACCCCAGGGGGGGGGGACATTCAGTACTTC. It encodes CASSLTPGGGDIQYF.

V usage is TRBV5-6 and J usage is TRBJ2-5, with 10 positions matching TRBD2. The junction had 10 bases not matched to a gene; V was cut back by 4 bases and J by 7 bases. This CDR3 has 15 residues. Germline loops: CDR1 SGHDT, CDR2 YYEEEE. CDR3 loop: CASSRLAGSPGTQYF. In DNA, the CDR3 is TGTGCCAGCAGCAGACTAGCGGGTTCCCCCGGGACCCAGTACTTC.

V and J are TRBV10-3 and TRBJ2-7; D unclear. The CDR3 runs 13 residues. V was pared by 6 bases and J by 3 bases, with 12 bases between. The germline CDR1 and CDR2 sequences are ENHRY and SYGVKD. Written as DNA, the CDR3 is TGTGCCATCAGCGCTGGACGAGGCTACGAGCAGTACTTC. It translates to CAISAGRGYEQYF.

The table lists this clonotype with a few counts. V usage is TRBV12-3 or TRBV12-4 and J usage is TRBJ1-4, with 7 positions matching TRBD1. The CDR3 has 12 amino acids. The V segment lost 6 bases and the J segment 8 bases; nucleotides outside the gene matches: 3. The CDR3 sequence: CASSRQGEKLFF. The CDR3, as DNA: TGTGCCAGCAGCCGACAGGGAGAAAAACTGTTTTTT.

The V call is TRBV29-1, the J call TRBJ2-5; D is perhaps TRBD1 or TRBD2 (6 bases each). The germline CDR1 and CDR2 sequences are SQVTM and ANQGSEA. The CDR3 runs 14 residues. V dropped 6 bases and J dropped 2 bases, with 16 bases sitting between them. CDR3 residues: CSVGGGELQETQYF. CDR3 nucleotide sequence: TGCAGCGTCGGGGGCGGGGAACTACAAGAGACCCAGTACTTC.

The V and J genes are TRBV12-3 or TRBV12-4 and TRBJ2-1; TRBD2 agrees at 9 bases. With 7 bases clipped from V and 7 bases from J, the junction kept 14 bases outside the gene matches. The CDR3 spans 16 residues. The CDR3 here is CASNQGGGRAPNEQFF. The DNA of the CDR3 is TGTGCCAGCAACCAAGGCGGCGGGAGGGCCCCAAATGAGCAGTTCTTC.

This clonotype was detected a few times. The chain couples TRBV12-3 or TRBV12-4 to TRBJ2-2; the D gene is possibly TRBD2 (5 bases). The V end lost 7 bases, the J end lost 8 bases, and 11 bases lay between the germline ends. There are 12 residues in the CDR3. The CDR3 spells CASTPRGGELFF. The CDR3 DNA reads TGTGCCAGCACCCCTCGGGGTGGGGAGCTGTTTTTT.

The gene calls are TRBV5-1 and TRBJ2-3; possibly TRBD2 for D (5 bases). CDR1 is SGHRS and CDR2 is YFSETQ in the germline V gene. V lost 5 bases, J lost 0 bases, and 13 bases lay in between. The CDR3 is 15 residues long. The chain's CDR3 is CASRHGRTSTDTQYF. The CDR3 region has the DNA TGCGCCAGCAGACACGGACGGACTAGCACAGATACGCAGTATTTT.

V gene TRBV5-1 combines with J gene TRBJ2-6; D is unclear. Germline loops: CDR1 SGHRS, CDR2 YFSETQ. The CDR3 totals 15 residues. V lost 3 bases and J lost 0, with 7 bases in between. The CDR3 DNA reads TGCGCCAGCAGCTCGCTCCGCTCTGGGGCCAACGTCCTGACTTTC. Encoded protein: CASSSLRSGANVLTF.

This clonotype appeared many times. The rearrangement joins TRBV20-1 to TRBJ2-7; 8 bases are shared with TRBD2. The V segment lost 1 base and the J segment 4 bases; nucleotides outside the gene matches: 6. Germline V lookup: CDR1 DFQATT, CDR2 SNEGSKA (reference sequence). CDR3 length: 14 residues. The CDR3 DNA is TGCAGTGCTAGAGGGCCTAGCGGGCTTTACGAGCAGTACTTC. It translates to CSARGPSGLYEQYF.

The chain links TRBV10-3 to TRBJ2-3; D might be TRBD1 (6 bases). The CDR3 is 12 residues long. Germline CDR1 reads ENHRY; CDR2 reads SYGVKD. The ends were cut back, 9 bases at V and 1 base at J, with 8 bases in the middle. The CDR3 loop is CAIQGGTDTQYF. CDR3 DNA: TGTGCCATACAGGGAGGCACAGATACGCAGTATTTT.

V gene TRBV7-9 combines with J gene TRBJ1-2, with unresolved D. The CDR3 runs to 13 residues. Germline CDR1 SEHNR, CDR2 FQNEAQ (reference sequence). The V gene lost 5 bases and the J gene lost 8 bases, with 15 bases spanning the gap. For the CDR3, the DNA is TGTGCCAGCAGCGCCTCGGATGTCCGGGGCTACACCTTC. This sequence encodes CASSASDVRGYTF.

This clonotype was detected only a few times. V is TRBV18 and J is TRBJ1-5; D might be TRBD1 (5 bases). Germline-derived CDR1 and CDR2 are KGHSH and LQKENI. Trimming cost V 8 bases and J 0 bases, with 11 bases left between them. This CDR3 region has 14 residues. For the CDR3, the DNA is TGTGCCAGCGGGGGGATTGATAGCAATCAGCCCCAGCATTTT. Amino acids: CASGGIDSNQPQHF.

This clonotype has only a few counts. V gene TRBV12-3 or TRBV12-4 combines with J gene TRBJ2-7; possible D gene TRBD2, 6 bases. V shed 6 bases and J shed 4 bases, with 13 bases lying between them. The CDR3 is made up of 13 amino acids. The CDR3 sequence is CASSVAVLYEQYF. The CDR3 region has the DNA TGTGCCAGCAGCGTAGCGGTGTTATACGAGCAGTACTTC.